Shown below are 6 T cell receptor beta chains from a single sample sequenced in a study of OX40 agonist ivuxolimab in advanced cancers. The method was immunoSEQ multiplex PCR; TCRdb's version includes in-frame clones alone and lacks a portion of them. In the table there are tens of thousands of clones, around 83% of which are singletons. Sequencing was performed on CD4+ or CD8+ T cells sorted from blood, taken in a trial of the OX40 agonist ivuxolimab. The receptors stem from an adult with an advanced solid tumor such as melanoma, head and neck, liver or kidney cancer.

In this sample, this clone turned up once. This chain connects TRBV18 to TRBJ1-2; D is undetermined. V shed 2 bases and J shed 2 bases, with 6 bases lying between them. CDR1 is KGHSH and CDR2 is LQKENI in the germline V gene. CDR3 length: 13 residues. CDR3 residues: CASSPTDNYGYTF. The CDR3, as DNA: TGTGCCAGCTCACCAACGGACAACTATGGCTACACCTTC.

The V gene is TRBV10-3, the J gene TRBJ2-7; TRBD2 matches 12 bases. Germline CDR1 is ENHRY and CDR2 is SYGVKD. V dropped 6 bases and J dropped 1; count of bases not matched to a gene: 1. This CDR3 has 14 residues. Here the CDR3 DNA reads TGTGCCATCAGCGGGACTAGCGGGTCCTACGAGCAGTACTTC. It is translated as CAISGTSGSYEQYF.

The CDR3 region is CASSLTGTNTGELFF. CDR3 nucleotides: TGTGCCAGCAGCTTAACAGGAACGAACACCGGGGAGCTGTTTTTT. The gene calls are TRBV5-6 and TRBJ2-2; D is possibly TRBD1 (5 bases). CDR1 SGHDT and CDR2 YYEEEE come from the germline V gene. The CDR3 contains 15 residues. V dropped 2 bases and J dropped 0 bases, with 8 bases sitting between them.

About this clone: One junction end does not reproduce the germline sequence, and a read error may be involved. The chain recombines TRBV6-5 with TRBJ1-4; TRBD1 might be the D (6 bases). The CDR3 loop spans 15 amino acids. Germline-derived CDR1 and CDR2 are MNHEY and SVGAGI. The CDR3 DNA reads TGTGCCAGCGGTTACGGAGGGGGTAGGGTTGAAAAACTGTTTTTT. The encoded protein is CASGYGGGRVEKLFF.

The chain links TRBV30 to TRBJ1-3, with a tentative D call TRBD1 (6 bases). The CDR3 consists of 14 residues. V was pared by 4 bases and J by 4 bases, with 14 bases between. Per germline, CDR1 GTSNPN and CDR2 SVGIG (reference sequence). The CDR3 DNA is TGTGCCTGGAAGTTACCAGGGGTCGGAAACACCATATATTTT. It is translated as CAWKLPGVGNTIYF.

This clone turned up a few times. The gene calls are TRBV2 and TRBJ2-4; D is uncertain. V lost 6 bases and J lost 1, with 10 bases in between. CDR1 is SNHLY and CDR2 is FYNNEI in the germline V gene. This CDR3 has 14 amino acids. The chain's CDR3 is CASRQEEAKNIQYF. The CDR3 coding sequence is TGTGCCAGCAGGCAAGAGGAGGCCAAAAACATTCAGTACTTC.